The rows below give T cell receptor beta chains drawn from one sample of a study of shared clonotypes between healthy human individuals. This table comes from immunoSEQ multiplex PCR, and its TCRdb copy is limited to in-frame clones, with some not included. The table lists approximately 2,000,000 clones, around 90% of them singletons. Sequencing was performed on naive CD4+ T cells from PBMCs. The receptors were gathered from a man aged 18 to 30 in good health. Some clones in this sample may be carry-over from other donors' samples. Both conserved end residues are part of each CDR3. A D gene is named only where the DNA matches it firmly. Some rows have no size entry. The others give once, few or many, or a class for an expanded clone.

DNA: TGTGCCAGCAGCCTCAACCCCTCTGGGGCCAACGTCCTGACTTTC; CDR3: CASSLNPSGANVLTF; J: TRBJ2-6; V: TRBV5-4; size: -; D: -
DNA: TGCGCCAGCAGCCAGCCCGACAGGGGGCTGGATACGCAGTATTTT; CDR3: CASSQPDRGLDTQYF; J: TRBJ2-3; V: TRBV4-1; size: -; D: TRBD1
DNA: TGTGCCAGCAGTGAATTGGGCGTTGCTGGAAACACCATATATTTT; CDR3: CASSELGVAGNTIYF; J: TRBJ1-3; V: TRBV2; size: -; D: -
DNA: TGTGCCAGCAGTTACTCTACCCAGGGGGATACGCAGTATTTT; CDR3: CASSYSTQGDTQYF; J: TRBJ2-3; V: TRBV6-5; size: -; D: -
DNA: TGTGCCAGCAGCCAAACCGGGACAGCTAATGAAAAACTGTTTTTT; CDR3: CASSQTGTANEKLFF; J: TRBJ1-4; V: TRBV2; size: once; D: TRBD1
DNA: TGTGCCAGCAGTCCTGACAGGGGCGATCAGCCCCAGCATTTT; CDR3: CASSPDRGDQPQHF; J: TRBJ1-5; V: TRBV2; size: few; D: TRBD1
DNA: TGCGCCAGCAGCTTGTATAGCGGGAACTCCTACGAGCAGTACTTC; CDR3: CASSLYSGNSYEQYF; J: TRBJ2-7; V: TRBV5-1; size: -; D: TRBD2
DNA: TGCGCCAGCAGCTGGGGGGGGCGTAGCAATGAGCAGTTCTTC; CDR3: CASSWGGRSNEQFF; J: TRBJ2-1; V: TRBV5-1; size: -; D: -
DNA: TGTGCCAGCAGCCAAGAACTAGCTTTGGGGGAGACCCAGTACTTC; CDR3: CASSQELALGETQYF; J: TRBJ2-5; V: TRBV14; size: -; D: -
DNA: TGCGCCAGCAGCTTGGGTGGTGCTTTTCAGGCCATTGAGCAGTTCTTC; CDR3: CASSLGGAFQAIEQFF; J: TRBJ2-1; V: TRBV5-1; size: -; D: -
DNA: TGTGCCAGCAGCTCTCGCCCCTTCAATGAGCAGTTCTTC; CDR3: CASSSRPFNEQFF; J: TRBJ2-1; V: TRBV7-6; size: once; D: -
DNA: TGTGCCAGCAGCCCCGCCTACGAGCAGTACTTC; CDR3: CASSPAYEQYF; J: TRBJ2-7; V: TRBV7-9; size: -; D: -
DNA: TGTGCCAGTAGTATAATGGGTGGCTCCGCGAACTATGGCTACACCTTC; CDR3: CASSIMGGSANYGYTF; J: TRBJ1-2; V: TRBV19; size: -; D: -
DNA: TGCAGTGCTCGGGGCTACTATGGCTACACCTTC; CDR3: CSARGYYGYTF; J: TRBJ1-2; V: TRBV20-1; size: -; D: -
DNA: TGTGCCACCTCTCTGGGGGGCATGGCCGGGGAGCTGTTTTTT; CDR3: CATSLGGMAGELFF; J: TRBJ2-2; V: TRBV6-1; size: -; D: -
DNA: TGTGCCAGCAGACAGGGTGTAGGGACAGATACGCAGTATTTT; CDR3: CASRQGVGTDTQYF; J: TRBJ2-3; V: TRBV27; size: -; D: -
DNA: TGTGCCAGTAGTTTCTTTTTCAGGGGGCTAGATGAGCAGTACTTC; CDR3: CASSFFFRGLDEQYF; J: TRBJ2-7; V: TRBV19; size: -; D: TRBD1
DNA: TGTGCCAGCAGCCCAACAGGGCCTGGGCAGCCCCAGCATTTT; CDR3: CASSPTGPGQPQHF; J: TRBJ1-5; V: TRBV7-8; size: -; D: -
DNA: TGTGCCAGCAGTACCCCCGGGGGGCCCGGGGCCCAGTACTTC; CDR3: CASSTPGGPGAQYF; J: TRBJ2-5; V: TRBV28; size: -; D: -
DNA: TGTGCCAGCCATCATGGGAGGGTGAACACTGAAGCTTTCTTT; CDR3: CASHHGRVNTEAFF; J: TRBJ1-1; V: TRBV7-8; size: -; D: -
DNA: TGTGCCAGCAGTCGTCCGGGAGGCAATCAGCCCCAGCATTTT; CDR3: CASSRPGGNQPQHF; J: TRBJ1-5; V: TRBV6-6; size: -; D: -
DNA: TGTGCCAGCAGCGAGACAGGGGCCTATGGCTACACCTTC; CDR3: CASSETGAYGYTF; J: TRBJ1-2; V: TRBV7-3; size: -; D: TRBD1
DNA: TGTGCCAGCAGAGGAGGGACTGCCAGCTCCTACAATGAGCAGTTCTTC; CDR3: CASRGGTASSYNEQFF; J: TRBJ2-1; V: TRBV28; size: -; D: -
DNA: TGTGCCAGCAGCTTTACCTCCAATGAGCAGTTCTTC; CDR3: CASSFTSNEQFF; J: TRBJ2-1; V: TRBV7-9; size: -; D: -
DNA: TGTGCCAGCAGTTCAGCGGGAGGTTACAATGAGCAGTTCTTC; CDR3: CASSSAGGYNEQFF; J: TRBJ2-1; V: TRBV9; size: once; D: TRBD2
DNA: TGTGCCAGCAGCCTGGCCGGTAACACTGAAGCTTTCTTT; CDR3: CASSLAGNTEAFF; J: TRBJ1-1; V: TRBV14; size: -; D: -
DNA: TGCGCCAGCAGCTTGGTTTCCAATGAGCAGTTCTTC; CDR3: CASSLVSNEQFF; J: TRBJ2-1; V: TRBV5-1; size: -; D: -
DNA: TGCGCCAGCAGCAAGGGGGCGAGAGATGAGCAGTTCTTC; CDR3: CASSKGARDEQFF; J: TRBJ2-1; V: TRBV5-1; size: -; D: TRBD1
DNA: TGTGCCAGCATTATGACAGGGGCCTACAATGAGCAGTTCTTC; CDR3: CASIMTGAYNEQFF; J: TRBJ2-1; V: TRBV28; size: -; D: TRBD1
DNA: TGTGCCAGCAGCTCGGGTCCTAGCGGGAGGATTTCCTACGAGCAGTACTTC; CDR3: CASSSGPSGRISYEQYF; J: TRBJ2-7; V: TRBV5-4; size: -; D: TRBD2
DNA: TGTGCCAGCGGGCCCCACGCCGACAGGGCCCAAGAGACCCAGTACTTC; CDR3: CASGPHADRAQETQYF; J: TRBJ2-5; V: TRBV27; size: -; D: TRBD1
DNA: TGTGCCAGCAGTCCAGGGGGCCGAAGAACTGAAGCTTTCTTT; CDR3: CASSPGGRRTEAFF; J: TRBJ1-1; V: TRBV28; size: -; D: TRBD1
DNA: TGTGCCAGCAGCCCGAGGGACTCCTACGAGCAGTACTTC; CDR3: CASSPRDSYEQYF; J: TRBJ2-7; V: TRBV5-4; size: -; D: -
DNA: TGTGCCAGCCGCCTAGGGGGCTTTTCATATGGCTACACCTTC; CDR3: CASRLGGFSYGYTF; J: TRBJ1-2; V: TRBV28; size: -; D: TRBD1
DNA: TGTGCCAGCAGCTCGGACTCCAGCGGGTCTGACAATGAGCAGTTCTTC; CDR3: CASSSDSSGSDNEQFF; J: TRBJ2-1; V: TRBV7-3; size: -; D: -
DNA: TGCAGCGTTATAGGGGCCCAAGAGACCCAGTACTTC; CDR3: CSVIGAQETQYF; J: TRBJ2-5; V: TRBV29-1; size: -; D: -
DNA: TGTGCCAGCAGACTGGGGGGGACTAGCGCCTACGAGCAGTACTTC; CDR3: CASRLGGTSAYEQYF; J: TRBJ2-7; V: TRBV28; size: -; D: TRBD2